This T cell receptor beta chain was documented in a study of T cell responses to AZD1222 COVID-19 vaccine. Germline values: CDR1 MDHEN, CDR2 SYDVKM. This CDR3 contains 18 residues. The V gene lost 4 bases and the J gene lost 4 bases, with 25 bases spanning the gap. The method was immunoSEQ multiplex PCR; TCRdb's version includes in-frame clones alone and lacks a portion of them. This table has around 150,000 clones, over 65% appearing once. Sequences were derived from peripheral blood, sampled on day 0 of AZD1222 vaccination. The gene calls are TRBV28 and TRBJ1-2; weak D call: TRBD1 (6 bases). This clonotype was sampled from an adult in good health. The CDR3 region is CASSYGGETGSPIYGYTF. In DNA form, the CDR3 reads TGTGCCAGCAGTTATGGGGGGGAAACAGGGTCCCCCATCTATGGCTACACCTTC.